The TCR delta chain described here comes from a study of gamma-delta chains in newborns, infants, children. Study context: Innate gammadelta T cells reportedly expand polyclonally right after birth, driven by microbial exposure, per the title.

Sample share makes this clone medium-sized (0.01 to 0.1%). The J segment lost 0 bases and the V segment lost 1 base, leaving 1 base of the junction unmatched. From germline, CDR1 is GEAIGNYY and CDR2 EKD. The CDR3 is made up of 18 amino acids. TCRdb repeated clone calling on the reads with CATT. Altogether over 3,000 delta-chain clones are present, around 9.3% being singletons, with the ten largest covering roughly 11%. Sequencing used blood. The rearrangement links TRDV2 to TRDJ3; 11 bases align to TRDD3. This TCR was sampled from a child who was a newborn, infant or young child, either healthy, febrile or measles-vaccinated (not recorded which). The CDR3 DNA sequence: TGTGCCTGTGACACTGGGGGATACGACTCCTGGGACACCCGACAGATGTTTTTC. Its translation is CACDTGGYDSWDTRQMFF.